These T cell receptor beta chains were read from a single sample in a study of human T cells and chemical hapten exposure. TCRdb used MiXCR to reprocess the 5' RACE reads, holding one entry per CDR3 protein. The data hold 110,000 to 150,000 distinct CDR3 sequences, with around 4% observed a single time. The receptors were gathered from a female donor in good health. The CDR3 runs from the conserved cysteine through the conserved F or W. A D gene is named only where the DNA matches it firmly. The size field is filled for only some rows; it gives once, few, many or a size class.

clone size,V gene,D gene,J gene,CDR3 length,CDR3 protein,CDR3 DNA
many,TRBV20-1,TRBD1,TRBJ1-1,15,CSARGTGGLDTEAFF,TGCAGTGCTAGAGGGACAGGGGGTTTGGACACTGAAGCTTTCTTT
many,TRBV24-1,-,TRBJ2-3,12,CATSGSTDTQYF,TGTGCCACCAGTGGCAGTACAGATACGCAGTATTTT
many,TRBV20-1,-,TRBJ2-3,15,CSATSSSVSTDTQYF,TGCAGTGCTACCTCCTCTAGCGTTAGCACAGATACGCAGTATTTT
many,TRBV10-3,TRBD1,TRBJ2-1,17,CATLKTGGSPFYNEQFF,TGTGCCACCCTGAAAACAGGGGGCTCTCCTTTCTACAATGAGCAGTTCTTC
-,TRBV12-3/TRBV12-4,TRBD1,TRBJ2-2,13,CASGQGEAGELFF,TGTGCCAGCGGACAGGGGGAAGCCGGGGAGCTGTTTTTT
many,TRBV5-1,TRBD2,TRBJ2-7,17,CASTLLAGGLNPYEQYF,TGCGCCAGCACCCTCCTAGCGGGGGGACTAAACCCCTACGAGCAGTACTTC
many,TRBV5-1,-,TRBJ2-1,15,CASSLRLREYNEQFF,TGCGCCAGCAGCTTGCGGTTGAGAGAGTACAATGAGCAGTTCTTC
few,TRBV4-1,-,TRBJ2-7,14,CASSQDLGRHEQYF,TGCGCCAGCAGCCAAGATCTGGGTCGGCACGAGCAGTACTTC
many,TRBV6-4,TRBD1,TRBJ1-1,15,CASSRLGTADTEAFF,TGTGCCAGCAGCCGACTAGGGACAGCCGACACTGAAGCTTTCTTT
many,TRBV5-6,TRBD1,TRBJ1-1,16,CASSLIYRGMNTEAFF,TGTGCCAGCAGCTTGATCTACAGGGGGATGAACACTGAAGCTTTCTTT
many,TRBV12-3/TRBV12-4,TRBD1,TRBJ1-3,13,CASRTGGADTIYF,TGTGCCAGCAGAACAGGGGGAGCGGACACCATATATTTT
-,TRBV28,-,TRBJ1-2,13,CASTPRRGDGYTF,TGTGCCAGCACTCCCCGAAGGGGGGATGGCTACACCTTC
many,TRBV25-1,-,TRBJ2-3,15,CASSDPLPAADTQYF,TGTGCCAGCAGTGACCCTCTCCCCGCGGCAGATACGCAGTATTTT
many,TRBV29-1,-,TRBJ2-3,16,CSVDLGGSIGTDTQYF,TGCAGCGTTGATCTTGGGGGATCTATTGGCACAGATACGCAGTATTTT
-,TRBV6-6,TRBD1,TRBJ1-2,17,CASSYGGGQEEIYGYTF,TGTGCCAGCAGTTACGGTGGGGGACAGGAAGAGATCTATGGCTACACCTTC
many,TRBV18,-,TRBJ2-3,15,CASSPARGLANTQYF,TGTGCCAGCTCCCCTGCTAGAGGTTTAGCAAATACGCAGTATTTT
many,TRBV5-1,TRBD2,TRBJ2-3,16,CASSSEGLAGVDTQYF,TGCGCCAGCAGCTCAGAGGGACTAGCGGGGGTAGATACGCAGTATTTT
many,TRBV24-1,-,TRBJ2-2,12,CATSGYAGELFF,TGTGCCACCAGTGGCTACGCCGGGGAGCTGTTTTTT
-,TRBV12-3/TRBV12-4,TRBD2,TRBJ2-1,19,CASSPLNPPTSGSYNEQFF,TGTGCCAGCAGTCCTCTCAACCCCCCAACTAGCGGGTCCTACAATGAGCAGTTCTTC
many,TRBV6-5,-,TRBJ1-1,14,CASSNGLIGTEAFF,TGTGCCAGCAGTAATGGATTAATTGGCACTGAAGCTTTCTTT
many,TRBV6-5,-,TRBJ1-1,13,CASSTLAGHEAFF,TGTGCCAGCAGTACCCTGGCAGGACATGAAGCTTTCTTT
many,TRBV6-6,-,TRBJ1-5,15,CASSGRGHSNQPQHF,TGTGCCAGCAGTGGGCGCGGCCATAGCAATCAGCCCCAGCATTTT
-,TRBV10-3,-,TRBJ2-1,14,CAISESVLHNEQFF,TGTGCCATCAGTGAGTCGGTACTCCACAATGAGCAGTTCTTC
few,TRBV5-1,-,TRBJ1-1,16,CASSTAGFRRNTEAFF,TGCGCCAGCAGCACGGCCGGCTTCCGCCGAAACACTGAAGCTTTCTTT
many,TRBV6-1,TRBD1,TRBJ1-2,14,CASGRTGGPFGYTF,TGTGCCAGCGGTCGGACAGGGGGCCCCTTTGGCTACACCTTC
-,TRBV14,-,TRBJ1-4,16,CASSQDRTRTNEKLFF,TGTGCCAGCAGCCAAGATAGGACACGCACTAATGAAAAACTGTTTTTT
many,TRBV14,TRBD1,TRBJ1-5,17,CASSQDSHRGRHQPQHF,TGTGCCAGCAGCCAAGATTCCCACAGGGGGCGGCATCAGCCCCAGCATTTT
many,TRBV20-1,TRBD2,TRBJ2-7,17,CSASEAGGKISSYEQYF,TGCAGTGCTAGTGAGGCGGGGGGGAAGATTAGCTCCTACGAGCAGTACTTC
many,TRBV3-1,-,TRBJ2-4,18,CASSQEPHGWSAKNIQYF,TGTGCCAGCAGCCAAGAACCCCACGGATGGAGTGCCAAAAACATTCAGTACTTC
many,TRBV29-1,TRBD2,TRBJ2-4,18,CSVGRGASGGAAKNIQYF,TGCAGCGTTGGTAGGGGGGCTAGCGGGGGTGCAGCCAAAAACATTCAGTACTTC
many,TRBV6-1,TRBD1,TRBJ1-3,16,CASSGRTGHSGNTIYF,TGTGCCAGCAGTGGACGGACAGGCCACTCTGGAAACACCATATATTTT
many,TRBV12-3/TRBV12-4,TRBD1,TRBJ1-2,13,CASSRGQGRGYTF,TGTGCCAGCAGCCGAGGACAGGGCAGGGGCTACACCTTC
many,TRBV5-6,-,TRBJ1-4,14,CASSLRAGSEKLFF,TGTGCCAGCAGCTTGAGGGCAGGGAGTGAAAAACTGTTTTTT
many,TRBV28,-,TRBJ1-2,12,CASSLYRREWVF,TGTGCCAGCAGTTTATACCGCAGGGAATGGGTCTTC
many,TRBV7-9,TRBD1,TRBJ2-7,16,CASSSAPRGRVYEQYF,TGTGCCAGCAGCTCGGCCCCCAGGGGGCGGGTGTACGAGCAGTACTTC
few,TRBV6-2/TRBV6-3,-,TRBJ2-3,14,CASSGGGVADTQYF,TGTGCCAGCAGTGGAGGGGGAGTCGCAGATACGCAGTATTTT
many,TRBV3-1,-,TRBJ2-7,15,CASSPFDRLAYEQYF,TGTGCCAGCAGCCCCTTCGACAGGCTAGCCTACGAGCAGTACTTC
many,TRBV24-1,TRBD1,TRBJ2-7,17,CATSDLPPRDRGHEQYF,TGTGCCACCAGTGATTTGCCCCCCCGGGACAGGGGGCACGAGCAGTACTTC
-,TRBV5-1,-,TRBJ2-4,16,CASSFIGSRGMDIQYF,TGCGCCAGCAGCTTTATAGGAAGTAGGGGAATGGACATTCAGTACTTC
many,TRBV6-4,TRBD2,TRBJ2-5,15,CASSETSGDQETQYF,TGTGCCAGCAGTGAAACAAGCGGGGACCAAGAGACCCAGTACTTC
many,TRBV29-1,-,TRBJ1-5,15,CSVEGEAGMGGPQHF,TGCAGCGTTGAAGGAGAAGCAGGGATGGGGGGGCCCCAGCATTTT
many,TRBV30,TRBD2,TRBJ2-2,16,CAWSVLAGVNTGELFF,TGTGCCTGGAGTGTCCTAGCGGGGGTTAACACCGGGGAGCTGTTTTTT
once,TRBV5-5,-,TRBJ1-6,15,CASSLGPITGAPLHF,TGTGCCAGCAGCTTGGGACCAATAACGGGTGCACCCCTCCACTTT
many,TRBV20-1,-,TRBJ1-1,13,CSARRTANTEAFF,TGCAGTGCTAGACGGACAGCGAACACTGAAGCTTTCTTT
-,TRBV29-1,-,TRBJ2-5,13,CSVETLIRETQYF,TGCAGCGTTGAAACCCTGATCAGGGAGACCCAGTACTTC
many,TRBV10-3,TRBD1,TRBJ1-1,13,CAITRQGYTEAFF,TGTGCCATCACCAGACAGGGGTACACTGAAGCTTTCTTT
many,TRBV4-3,-,TRBJ2-1,13,CASSQGSGNEQFF,TGCGCCAGCAGCCAAGGTAGCGGAAATGAGCAGTTCTTC
many,TRBV10-3,-,TRBJ1-5,14,CAIRRDGSNQPQHF,TGTGCCATCCGCCGGGACGGGAGCAATCAGCCCCAGCATTTT
-,TRBV5-1,-,TRBJ2-3,14,CASSQRSRTDTQYF,TGCGCCAGCAGCCAGCGCTCCAGAACAGATACGCAGTATTTT
-,TRBV28,-,TRBJ1-5,17,CASSLGFRAGSNQPQHF,TGTGCCAGCAGTTTGGGTTTTAGGGCAGGTAGCAATCAGCCCCAGCATTTT
many,TRBV29-1,-,TRBJ1-1,12,CSVEDAMGEAFF,TGCAGCGTTGAAGATGCAATGGGGGAGGCTTTCTTT
-,TRBV5-1,-,TRBJ2-5,14,CASSFDVDRETQYF,TGCGCCAGCAGCTTCGACGTGGACAGAGAGACCCAGTACTTC
-,TRBV5-1,TRBD2,TRBJ2-1,16,CASSMVQAGGPHEQFF,TGCGCCAGCAGCATGGTTCAAGCGGGGGGGCCCCATGAGCAGTTCTTC
many,TRBV20-1,-,TRBJ1-1,11,CSARENTEAFF,TGCAGTGCTAGGGAGAACACTGAAGCTTTCTTT